The entry below gives a single T cell receptor (beta chain) sequence along with its context. Treatment in this sample: roughly 19 received Ad26.COV2.S at low or high dose, single or two shots; roughly 5 received placebo; per-sample allocation not given. The study sampled participants on day 63 after the first vaccine or placebo injection. The data were produced by immunoSEQ multiplex PCR, yet TCRdb's version contains in-frame clones alone and is incomplete. The sample lists approximately 300,000 clones; around 81% were seen once. These data belong to a study of Ad26.COV2.S vaccination and SARS-CoV-2 variants. The sample here was peripheral blood, taken in a trial of Ad26.COV2.S vaccine versus placebo. The receptor was isolated from a person between 18 and 59 years old who received the Ad26.COV2.S COVID-19 vaccine or a placebo.

The DNA of the CDR3 is TGCGCCAGCAGCTTGGTGTCGGGACTGAACACTGAAGCTTTCTTT. Translation gives CASSLVSGLNTEAFF. This chain connects TRBV5-1 to TRBJ1-1, with a weak D call TRBD1 (5 bases). CDR3 length: 15 amino acids. V was pared by 0 bases and J by 0 bases, with 9 bases between. CDR1 SGHRS and CDR2 YFSETQ come from the germline V gene.